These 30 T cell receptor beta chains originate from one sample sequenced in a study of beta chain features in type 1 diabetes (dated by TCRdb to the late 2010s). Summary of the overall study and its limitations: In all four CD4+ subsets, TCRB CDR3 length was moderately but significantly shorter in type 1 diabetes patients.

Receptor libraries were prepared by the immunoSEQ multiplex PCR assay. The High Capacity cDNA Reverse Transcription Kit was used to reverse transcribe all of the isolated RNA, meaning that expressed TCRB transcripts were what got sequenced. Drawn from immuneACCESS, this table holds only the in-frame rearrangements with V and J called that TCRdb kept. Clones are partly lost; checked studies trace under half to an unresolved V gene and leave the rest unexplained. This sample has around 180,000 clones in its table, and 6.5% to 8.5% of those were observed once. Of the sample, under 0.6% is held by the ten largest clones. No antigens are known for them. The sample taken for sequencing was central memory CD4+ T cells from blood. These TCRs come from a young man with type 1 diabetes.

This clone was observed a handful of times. In DNA, the CDR3 is TGTGCCAGCAGCTATAGCGGGAGGACTTACAATGAGCAGTTCTTC. Amino acids: CASSYSGRTYNEQFF. The gene calls are TRBV7-6 and TRBJ2-1; 10 bases align to TRBD2. The trim removed 4 bases at V and 4 bases at J, leaving 4 bases unmatched. This CDR3 contains 15 residues. Germline CDR1 is SGHVS and CDR2 is FNYEAQ.

The DNA of the CDR3 is TGTGCCAGCAGCAGAATGGAGGGCTTGGGCGGCTACACCTTC. Translated, it gives CASSRMEGLGGYTF. The V call is TRBV7-9, the J call TRBJ1-2; unclear D gene. The CDR3 covers 14 residues. The V end lost 5 bases, the J end lost 8 bases, and 18 bases lay between the germline ends. Germline V CDR1 and CDR2: SEHNR, FQNEAQ (reference sequence).

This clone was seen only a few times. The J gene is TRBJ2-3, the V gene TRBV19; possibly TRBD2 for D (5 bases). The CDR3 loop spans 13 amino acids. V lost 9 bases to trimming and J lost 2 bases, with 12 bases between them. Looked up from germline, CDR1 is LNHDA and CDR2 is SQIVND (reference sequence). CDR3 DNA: TGTGCCAGCGGAGGCAGACCCACAGATACGCAGTATTTT. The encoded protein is CASGGRPTDTQYF.

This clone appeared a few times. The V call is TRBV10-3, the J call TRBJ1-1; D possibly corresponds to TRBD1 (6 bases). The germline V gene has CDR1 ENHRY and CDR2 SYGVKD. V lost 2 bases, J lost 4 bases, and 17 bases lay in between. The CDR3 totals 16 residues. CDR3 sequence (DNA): TGTGCCATCAGTGAGCTACACCAGGGGTTGGTCACTGAAGCTTTCTTT. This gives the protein CAISELHQGLVTEAFF.

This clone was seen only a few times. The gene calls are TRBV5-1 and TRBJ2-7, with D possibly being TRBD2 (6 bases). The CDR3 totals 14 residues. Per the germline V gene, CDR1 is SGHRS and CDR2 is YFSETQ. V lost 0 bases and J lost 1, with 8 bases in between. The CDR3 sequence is CASSLVGGSYEQYF. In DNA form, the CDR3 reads TGCGCCAGCAGCTTGGTCGGGGGATCCTACGAGCAGTACTTC.

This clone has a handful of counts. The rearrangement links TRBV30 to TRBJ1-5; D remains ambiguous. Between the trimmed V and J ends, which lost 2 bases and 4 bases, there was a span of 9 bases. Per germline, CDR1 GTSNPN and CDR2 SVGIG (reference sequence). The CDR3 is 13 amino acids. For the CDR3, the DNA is TGTGCCTGGAGTCCTGGGCAGAATCAGCCCCAGCATTTT. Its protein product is CAWSPGQNQPQHF.

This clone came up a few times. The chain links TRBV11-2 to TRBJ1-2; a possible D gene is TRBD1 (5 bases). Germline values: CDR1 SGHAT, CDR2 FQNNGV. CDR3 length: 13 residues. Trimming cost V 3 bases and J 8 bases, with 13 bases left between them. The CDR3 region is CASSFGGRDGYTF. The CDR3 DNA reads TGTGCCAGCAGCTTCGGGGGGAGAGACGGCTACACCTTC.

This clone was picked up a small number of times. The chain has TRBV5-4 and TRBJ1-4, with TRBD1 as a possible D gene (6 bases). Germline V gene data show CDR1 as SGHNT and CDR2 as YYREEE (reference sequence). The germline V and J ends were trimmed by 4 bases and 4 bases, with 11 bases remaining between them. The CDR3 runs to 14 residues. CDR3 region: CASSPDRYNEKLFF. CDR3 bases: TGTGCCAGCAGCCCGGACAGATATAATGAAAAACTGTTTTTT.

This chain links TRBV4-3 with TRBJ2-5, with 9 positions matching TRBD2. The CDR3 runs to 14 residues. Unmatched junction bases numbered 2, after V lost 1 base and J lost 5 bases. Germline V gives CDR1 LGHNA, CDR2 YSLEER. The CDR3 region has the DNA TGCGCCAGCAGCCAAGTGCGGGGGGGGGAGACCCAGTACTTC. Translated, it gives CASSQVRGGETQYF.

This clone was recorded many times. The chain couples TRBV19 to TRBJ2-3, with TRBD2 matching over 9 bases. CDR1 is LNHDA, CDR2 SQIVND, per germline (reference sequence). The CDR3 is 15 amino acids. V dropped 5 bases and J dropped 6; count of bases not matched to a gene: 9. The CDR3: CASSASGGSLDTQYF. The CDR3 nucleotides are TGTGCCAGTAGTGCGAGCGGGGGGTCCTTGGATACGCAGTATTTT.

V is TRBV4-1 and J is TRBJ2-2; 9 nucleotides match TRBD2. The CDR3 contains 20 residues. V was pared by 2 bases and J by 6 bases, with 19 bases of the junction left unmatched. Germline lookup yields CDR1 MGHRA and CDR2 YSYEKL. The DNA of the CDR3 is TGCGCCAGCAGCCAACTATCGGTACCTAGCGGGATAGCGATAGCCGGGGAGCTGTTTTTT. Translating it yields CASSQLSVPSGIAIAGELFF.

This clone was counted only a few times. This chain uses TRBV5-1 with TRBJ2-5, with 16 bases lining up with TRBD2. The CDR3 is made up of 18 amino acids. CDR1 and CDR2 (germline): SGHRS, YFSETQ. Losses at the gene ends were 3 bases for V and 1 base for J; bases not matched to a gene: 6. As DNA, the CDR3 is TGCGCCAGCAGCTCGGGACTAGCGGGGGGGCAACCCCAAGAGACCCAGTACTTC. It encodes CASSSGLAGGQPQETQYF. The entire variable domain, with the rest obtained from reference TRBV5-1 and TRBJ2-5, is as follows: KAGVTQTPRYLIKTRGQQVTLSCSPISGHRSVSWYQQTPGQGLQFLFEYFSETQRNKGNFPGRFSGRQFSNSRSEMNVSTLELGDSALYLCASSSGLAGGQPQETQYFGPGTRLLVL.

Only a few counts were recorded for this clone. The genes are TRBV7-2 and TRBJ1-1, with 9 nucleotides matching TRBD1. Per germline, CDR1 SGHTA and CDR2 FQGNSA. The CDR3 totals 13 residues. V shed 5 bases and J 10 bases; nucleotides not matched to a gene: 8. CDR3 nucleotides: TGTGCCAGCAGCATAACAGGGGGCGAAAGAGCTTTCTTT. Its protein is CASSITGGERAFF.

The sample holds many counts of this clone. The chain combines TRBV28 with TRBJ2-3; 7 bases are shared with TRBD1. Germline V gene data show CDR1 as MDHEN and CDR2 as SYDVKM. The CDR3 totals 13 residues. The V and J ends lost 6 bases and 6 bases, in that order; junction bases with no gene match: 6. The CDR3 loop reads CASRQPGQDTQYF. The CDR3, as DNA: TGTGCCAGCAGGCAACCGGGACAGGATACGCAGTATTTT.

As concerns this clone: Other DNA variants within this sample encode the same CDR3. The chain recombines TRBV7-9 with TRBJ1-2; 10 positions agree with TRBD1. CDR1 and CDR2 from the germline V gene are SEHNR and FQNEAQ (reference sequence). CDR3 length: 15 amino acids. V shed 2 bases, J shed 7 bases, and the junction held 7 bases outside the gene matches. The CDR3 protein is CASSLSDRGRSGYTF. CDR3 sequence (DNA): TGTGCCAGCAGCTTATCCGACAGGGGGCGTAGTGGCTACACCTTC.

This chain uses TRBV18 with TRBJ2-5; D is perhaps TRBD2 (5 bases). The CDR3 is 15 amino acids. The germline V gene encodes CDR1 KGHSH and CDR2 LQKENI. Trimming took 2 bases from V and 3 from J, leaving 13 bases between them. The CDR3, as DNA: TGTGCCAGCTCACCAAGGTCTACTAGTAAAGAGACCCAGTACTTC. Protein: CASSPRSTSKETQYF.

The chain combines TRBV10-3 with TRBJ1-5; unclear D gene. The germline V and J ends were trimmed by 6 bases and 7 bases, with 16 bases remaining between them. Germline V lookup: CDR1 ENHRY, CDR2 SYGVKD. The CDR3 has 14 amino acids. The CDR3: CAISGGPPEQPQHF. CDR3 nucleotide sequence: TGTGCCATCAGCGGCGGTCCCCCGGAGCAGCCCCAGCATTTT.

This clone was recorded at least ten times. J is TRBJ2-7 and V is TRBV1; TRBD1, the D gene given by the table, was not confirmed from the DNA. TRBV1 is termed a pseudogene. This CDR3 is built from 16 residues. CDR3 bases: TGCACCAGCAGCCAAGGGCGGACAGGGGGAGCGTTCCCGCAGTACTTC. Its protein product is CTSSQGRTGGAFPQYF.

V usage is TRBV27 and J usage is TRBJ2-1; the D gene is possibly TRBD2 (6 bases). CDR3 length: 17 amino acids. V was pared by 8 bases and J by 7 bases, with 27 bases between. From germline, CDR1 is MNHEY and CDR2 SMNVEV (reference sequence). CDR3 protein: CASPGPVMGEVFNEQFF. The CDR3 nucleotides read TGTGCCAGCCCCGGCCCGGTTATGGGGGAGGTTTTTAATGAGCAGTTCTTC.

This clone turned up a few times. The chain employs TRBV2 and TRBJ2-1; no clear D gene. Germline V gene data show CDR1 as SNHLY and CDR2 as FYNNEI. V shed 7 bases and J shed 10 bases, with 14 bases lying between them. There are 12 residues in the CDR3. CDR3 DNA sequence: TGTGCCAGCATCTTACAGATCGGCGAGCAGTTCTTC. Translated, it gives CASILQIGEQFF.

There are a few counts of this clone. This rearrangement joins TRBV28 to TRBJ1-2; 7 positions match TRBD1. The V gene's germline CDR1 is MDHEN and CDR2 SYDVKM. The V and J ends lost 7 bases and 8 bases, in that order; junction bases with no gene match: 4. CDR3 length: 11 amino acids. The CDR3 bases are TGTGCCAGCAAAGACAGGGAGGGCTACACCTTC. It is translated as CASKDREGYTF.

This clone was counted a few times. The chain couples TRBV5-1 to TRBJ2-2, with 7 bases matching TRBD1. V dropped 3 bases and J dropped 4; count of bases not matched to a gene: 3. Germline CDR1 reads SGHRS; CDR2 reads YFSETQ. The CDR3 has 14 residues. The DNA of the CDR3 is TGCGCCAGCAGCTCACAGGGGTCCACCGGGGAGCTGTTTTTT. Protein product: CASSSQGSTGELFF. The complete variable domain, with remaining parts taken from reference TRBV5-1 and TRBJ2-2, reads KAGVTQTPRYLIKTRGQQVTLSCSPISGHRSVSWYQQTPGQGLQFLFEYFSETQRNKGNFPGRFSGRQFSNSRSEMNVSTLELGDSALYLCASSSQGSTGELFFGEGSRLTVL.

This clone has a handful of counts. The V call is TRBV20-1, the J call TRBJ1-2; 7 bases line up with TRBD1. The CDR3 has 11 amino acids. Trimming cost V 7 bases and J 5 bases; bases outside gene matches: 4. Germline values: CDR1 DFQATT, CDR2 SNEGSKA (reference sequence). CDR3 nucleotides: TGCAGTGTTTCCAGGGGGTATGGCTACACCTTC. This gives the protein CSVSRGYGYTF.

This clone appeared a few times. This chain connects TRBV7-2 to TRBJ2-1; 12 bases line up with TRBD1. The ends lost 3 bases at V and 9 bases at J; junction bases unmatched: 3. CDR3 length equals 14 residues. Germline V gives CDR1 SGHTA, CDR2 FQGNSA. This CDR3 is CASSLGQGAIEQFF. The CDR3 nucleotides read TGTGCCAGCAGCTTGGGACAGGGGGCTATTGAGCAGTTCTTC. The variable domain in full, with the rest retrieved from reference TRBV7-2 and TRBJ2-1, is GAGVSQSPSNKVTEKGKDVELRCDPISGHTALYWYRQSLGQGLEFLIYFQGNSAPDKSGLPSDRFSAERTGGSVSTLTIQRTQQEDSAVYLCASSLGQGAIEQFFGPGTRLTVL.

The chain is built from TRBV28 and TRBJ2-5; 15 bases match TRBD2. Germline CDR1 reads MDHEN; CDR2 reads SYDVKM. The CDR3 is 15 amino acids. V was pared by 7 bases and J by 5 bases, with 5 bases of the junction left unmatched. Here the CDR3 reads CASTRTSGGVETQYF. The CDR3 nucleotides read TGTGCCAGCACCCGGACTAGCGGGGGGGTGGAGACCCAGTACTTC.

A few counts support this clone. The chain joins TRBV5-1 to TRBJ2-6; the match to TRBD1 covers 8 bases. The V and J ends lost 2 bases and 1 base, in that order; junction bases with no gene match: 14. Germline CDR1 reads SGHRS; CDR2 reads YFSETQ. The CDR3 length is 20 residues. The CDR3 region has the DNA TGCGCCAGCAGCTTAGATGGACAGGGAATGAGCCTTTCTGGGGCCAACGTCCTGACTTTC. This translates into CASSLDGQGMSLSGANVLTF.

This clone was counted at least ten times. The CDR3 sequence is CASSLGHDQETQYF. The CDR3 DNA is TGTGCCAGCAGTTTGGGACACGACCAAGAGACCCAGTACTTC. V is TRBV27 and J is TRBJ2-5; D possibly corresponds to TRBD1 (6 bases). Germline V gene sequence: CDR1 MNHEY, CDR2 SMNVEV (reference sequence). Trimming stripped 3 bases from V and 0 bases from J, with 8 bases between. The CDR3 covers 14 residues.

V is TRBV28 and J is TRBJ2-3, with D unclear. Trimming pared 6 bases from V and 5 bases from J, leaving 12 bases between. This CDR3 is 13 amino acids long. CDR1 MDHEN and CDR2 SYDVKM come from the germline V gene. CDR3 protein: CASSKGTVDTQYF. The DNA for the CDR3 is TGTGCCAGCAGCAAAGGTACAGTAGATACGCAGTATTTT.

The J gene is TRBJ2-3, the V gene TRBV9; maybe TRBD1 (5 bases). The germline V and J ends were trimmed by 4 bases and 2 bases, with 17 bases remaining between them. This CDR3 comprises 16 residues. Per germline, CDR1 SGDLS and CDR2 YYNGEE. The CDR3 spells CASSPSTRANTDTQYF. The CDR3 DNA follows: TGTGCCAGCAGCCCATCTACCAGGGCTAACACAGATACGCAGTATTTT.

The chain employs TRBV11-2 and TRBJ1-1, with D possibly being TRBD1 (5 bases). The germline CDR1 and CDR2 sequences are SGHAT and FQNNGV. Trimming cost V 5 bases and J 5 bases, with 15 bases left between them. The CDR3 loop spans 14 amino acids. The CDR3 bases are TGTGCCAGCAGCACCTCTGGACAAGAGACTGAAGCTTTCTTT. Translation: CASSTSGQETEAFF.